The T cell receptor beta chain described here comes from a study of long-term antiretroviral therapy in people with HIV. Study-wide results and caveats: Repertoires with HIV possessed tighter CDR3 length spans than those of controls.

Survey-level resolution applied to immunoSEQ assay v3.0. TCRdb keeps only in-frame clones here, not all; method: immunoSEQ multiplex PCR. The data show 24,000 or so clones, approximately 95% seen once. V shed 0 bases, J shed 2 bases, and the junction held 0 bases outside the gene matches. CDR1 is LNHNV and CDR2 is YYDKDF in the germline V gene (reference sequence). This CDR3 has 16 amino acids. As for this clone: Its antigen is not known.

The material was unsorted PBMCs, obtained 7.6 years after starting antiretroviral therapy. The TCR originated in a woman aged 35 to 49 with HIV. V usage is TRBV15 and J usage is TRBJ1-3; 11 bases are a match to TRBD1. The CDR3: CATSREGQGAGNTIYF. In DNA form, the CDR3 reads TGTGCCACCAGCAGAGAGGGACAGGGGGCTGGAAACACCATATATTTT.